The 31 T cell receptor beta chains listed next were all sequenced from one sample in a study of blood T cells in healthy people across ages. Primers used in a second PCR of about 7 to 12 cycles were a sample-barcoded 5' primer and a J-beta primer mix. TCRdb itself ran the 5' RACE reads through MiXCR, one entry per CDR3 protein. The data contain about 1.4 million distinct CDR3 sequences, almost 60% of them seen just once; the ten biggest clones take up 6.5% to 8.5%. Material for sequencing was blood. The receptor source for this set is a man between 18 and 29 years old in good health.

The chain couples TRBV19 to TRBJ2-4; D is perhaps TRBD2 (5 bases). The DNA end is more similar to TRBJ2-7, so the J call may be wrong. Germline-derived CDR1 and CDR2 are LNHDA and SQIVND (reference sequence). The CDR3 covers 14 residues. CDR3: CASSINRGNDEQYF. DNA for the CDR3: TGTGCCAGTAGTATCAATCGGGGAAACGACGAGCAGTACTTC.

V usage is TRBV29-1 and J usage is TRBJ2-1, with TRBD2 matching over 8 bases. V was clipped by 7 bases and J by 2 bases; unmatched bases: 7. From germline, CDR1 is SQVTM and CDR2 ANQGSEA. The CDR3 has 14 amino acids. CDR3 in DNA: TGCAGCGATTTTAGCGGGGAAACCTACAATGAGCAGTTCTTC. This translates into CSDFSGETYNEQFF.

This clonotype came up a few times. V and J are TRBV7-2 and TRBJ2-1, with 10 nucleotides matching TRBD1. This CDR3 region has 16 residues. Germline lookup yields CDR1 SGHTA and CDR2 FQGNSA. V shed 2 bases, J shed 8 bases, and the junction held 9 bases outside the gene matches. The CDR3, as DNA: TGTGCCAGCAGCTTACTTACGGGACAGGGGAGCGATGAGCAGTTCTTC. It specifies CASSLLTGQGSDEQFF. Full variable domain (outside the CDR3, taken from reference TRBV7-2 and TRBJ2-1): GAGVSQSPSNKVTEKGKDVELRCDPISGHTALYWYRQSLGQGLEFLIYFQGNSAPDKSGLPSDRFSAERTGGSVSTLTIQRTQQEDSAVYLCASSLLTGQGSDEQFFGPGTRLTVL.

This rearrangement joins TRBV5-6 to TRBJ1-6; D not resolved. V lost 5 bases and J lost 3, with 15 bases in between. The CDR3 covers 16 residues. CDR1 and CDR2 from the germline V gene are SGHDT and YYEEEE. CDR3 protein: CASSDQTFHYNSPLHF. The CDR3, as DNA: TGTGCCAGCAGTGACCAGACCTTTCACTATAATTCACCCCTCCACTTT.

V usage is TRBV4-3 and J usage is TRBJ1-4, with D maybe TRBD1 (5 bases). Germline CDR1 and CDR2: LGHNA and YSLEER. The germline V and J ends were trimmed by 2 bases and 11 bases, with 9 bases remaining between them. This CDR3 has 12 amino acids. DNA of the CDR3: TGCGCCAGCAGCCAATCCCGGGGGAAACTGTTTTTT. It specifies CASSQSRGKLFF.

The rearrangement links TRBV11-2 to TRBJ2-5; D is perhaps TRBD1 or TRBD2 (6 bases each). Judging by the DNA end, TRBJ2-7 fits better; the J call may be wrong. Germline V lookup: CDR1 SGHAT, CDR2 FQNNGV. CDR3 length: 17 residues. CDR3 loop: CASSSLKGGQRTYEQYF. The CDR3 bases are TGTGCCAGCAGCTCCCTAAAGGGGGGACAAAGGACCTACGAGCAGTACTTC.

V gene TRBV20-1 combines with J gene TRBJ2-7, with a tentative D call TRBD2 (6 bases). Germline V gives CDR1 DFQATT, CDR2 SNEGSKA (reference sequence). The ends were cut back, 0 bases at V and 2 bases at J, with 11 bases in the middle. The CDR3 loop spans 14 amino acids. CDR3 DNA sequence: TGCAGTGCTAGAGAGGGGGGATGGGCCTACGAGCAGTACTTC. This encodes CSAREGGWAYEQYF.

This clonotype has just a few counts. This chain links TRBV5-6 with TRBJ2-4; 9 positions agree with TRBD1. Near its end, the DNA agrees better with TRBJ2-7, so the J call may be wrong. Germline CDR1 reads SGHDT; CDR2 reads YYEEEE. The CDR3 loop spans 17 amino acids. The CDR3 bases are TGTGCCAGCAGCTTGCTAGGCTTGGGGACAGGGCAAGACGAGCAGTACTTC. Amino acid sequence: CASSLLGLGTGQDEQYF.

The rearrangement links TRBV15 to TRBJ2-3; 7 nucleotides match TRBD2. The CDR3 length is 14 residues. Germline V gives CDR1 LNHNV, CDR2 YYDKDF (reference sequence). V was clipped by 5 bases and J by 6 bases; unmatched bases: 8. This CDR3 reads CATSVHGGEDTQYF. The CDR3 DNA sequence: TGTGCCACCAGCGTCCATGGGGGGGAGGATACGCAGTATTTT.

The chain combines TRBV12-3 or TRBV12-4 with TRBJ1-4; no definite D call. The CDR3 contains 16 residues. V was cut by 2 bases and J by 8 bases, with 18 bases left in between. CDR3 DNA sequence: TGTGCCAGCAGTTTATTTGGGAGGGAAACGGAGGAAAAACTGTTTTTT. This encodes CASSLFGRETEEKLFF.

The CDR3 region is CASSLGSGTSSYEQYF. In DNA form, the CDR3 reads TGTGCCAGCAGCTTAGGGAGCGGGACCAGCTCCTACGAGCAGTACTTC. J is TRBJ2-7 and V is TRBV7-6, with 7 positions matching TRBD2. The CDR3 covers 16 residues. J was trimmed by 0 bases and V by 1 base; bases with no gene match: 6. In germline, CDR1 is SGHVS, CDR2 FNYEAQ.

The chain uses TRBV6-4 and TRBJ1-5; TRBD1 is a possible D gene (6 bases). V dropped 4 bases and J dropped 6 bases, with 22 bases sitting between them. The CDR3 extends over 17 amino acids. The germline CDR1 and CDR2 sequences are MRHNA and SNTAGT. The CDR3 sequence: CASSVPPGQILGQPQHF. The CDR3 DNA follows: TGTGCCAGCAGTGTACCTCCCGGACAGATCCTCGGTCAGCCCCAGCATTTT.

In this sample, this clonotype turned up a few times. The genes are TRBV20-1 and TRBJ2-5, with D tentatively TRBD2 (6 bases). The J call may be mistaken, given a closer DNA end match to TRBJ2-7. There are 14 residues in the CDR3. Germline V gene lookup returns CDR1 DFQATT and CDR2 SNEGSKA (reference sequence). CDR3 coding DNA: TGCAGTGCTAGCCTGGTAGGAGGGGTGGGCGAGCAGTACTTC. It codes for CSASLVGGVGEQYF.

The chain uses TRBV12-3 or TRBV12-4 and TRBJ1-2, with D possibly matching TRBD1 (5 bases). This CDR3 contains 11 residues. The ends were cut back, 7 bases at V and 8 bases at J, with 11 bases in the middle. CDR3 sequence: CASIRVEGYTF. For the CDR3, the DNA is TGTGCCAGCATCAGGGTAGAAGGCTACACCTTC.

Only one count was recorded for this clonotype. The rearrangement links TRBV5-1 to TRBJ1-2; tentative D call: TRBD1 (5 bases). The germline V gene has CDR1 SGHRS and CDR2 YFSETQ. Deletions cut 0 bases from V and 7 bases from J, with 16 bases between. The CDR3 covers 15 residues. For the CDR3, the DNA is TGCGCCAGCAGCTTGGGAGGACACCAGACGGGTGGCTACACCTTC. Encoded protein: CASSLGGHQTGGYTF. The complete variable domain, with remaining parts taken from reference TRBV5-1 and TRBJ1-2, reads KAGVTQTPRYLIKTRGQQVTLSCSPISGHRSVSWYQQTPGQGLQFLFEYFSETQRNKGNFPGRFSGRQFSNSRSEMNVSTLELGDSALYLCASSLGGHQTGGYTFGSGTRLTVV.

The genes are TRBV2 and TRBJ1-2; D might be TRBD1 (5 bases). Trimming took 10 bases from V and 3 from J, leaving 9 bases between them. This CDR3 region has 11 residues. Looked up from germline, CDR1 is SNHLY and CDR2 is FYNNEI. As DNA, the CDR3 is TGTGCCAACACAGGTGACTATGGCTACACCTTC. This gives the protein CANTGDYGYTF.

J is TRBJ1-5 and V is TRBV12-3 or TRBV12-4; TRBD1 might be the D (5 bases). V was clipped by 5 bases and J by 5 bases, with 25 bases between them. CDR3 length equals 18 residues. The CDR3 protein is CASSRRSVGTQVDQPQHF. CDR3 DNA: TGTGCCAGCAGTAGAAGGAGCGTGGGGACCCAAGTGGATCAGCCCCAGCATTTT.

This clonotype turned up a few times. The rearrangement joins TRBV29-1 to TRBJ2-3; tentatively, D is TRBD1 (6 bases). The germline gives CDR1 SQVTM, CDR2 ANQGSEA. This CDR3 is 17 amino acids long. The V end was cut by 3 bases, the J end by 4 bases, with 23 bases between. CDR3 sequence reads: CSVESFGAGAGPDTQYF. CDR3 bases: TGCAGCGTTGAGTCGTTTGGGGCAGGGGCTGGTCCAGATACGCAGTATTTT.

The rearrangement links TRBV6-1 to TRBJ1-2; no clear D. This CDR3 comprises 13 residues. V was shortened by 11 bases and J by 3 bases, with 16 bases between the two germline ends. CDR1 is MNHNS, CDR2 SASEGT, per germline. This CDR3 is CAFGSVPDYGYTF. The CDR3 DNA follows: TGTGCCTTTGGGAGCGTCCCGGACTATGGCTACACCTTC.

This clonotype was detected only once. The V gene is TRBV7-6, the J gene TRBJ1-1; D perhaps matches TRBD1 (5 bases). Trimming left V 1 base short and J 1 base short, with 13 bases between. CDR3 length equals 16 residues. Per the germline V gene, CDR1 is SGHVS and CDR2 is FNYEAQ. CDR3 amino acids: CASSLDQGDKNTEAFF. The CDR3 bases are TGTGCCAGCAGCTTAGATCAGGGCGACAAGAACACTGAAGCTTTCTTT.

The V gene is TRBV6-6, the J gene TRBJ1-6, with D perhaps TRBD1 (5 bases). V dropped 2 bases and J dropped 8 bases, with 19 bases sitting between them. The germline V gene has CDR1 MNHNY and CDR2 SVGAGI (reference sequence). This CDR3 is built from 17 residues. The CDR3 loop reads CASSYTGHPNGDSPLHF. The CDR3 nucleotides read TGTGCCAGCAGTTACACCGGACACCCCAACGGGGATTCACCCCTCCACTTT.

This CDR3 is CASRQTSYEQYF. The CDR3 DNA follows: TGTGCCAGCAGGCAGACTTCCTACGAGCAGTACTTC. The rearrangement links TRBV2 to TRBJ2-7; unclear D gene. Germline loops: CDR1 SNHLY, CDR2 FYNNEI. The CDR3 consists of 12 residues. V was shortened by 6 bases and J by 1 base, with 7 bases between the two germline ends.

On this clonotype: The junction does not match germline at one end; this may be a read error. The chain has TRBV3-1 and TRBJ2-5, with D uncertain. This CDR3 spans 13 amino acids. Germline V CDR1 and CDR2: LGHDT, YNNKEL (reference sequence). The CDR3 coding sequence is TGTGCCAGCAGCCCCTCTACAAAAGAGACCCGGTACTTC. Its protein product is CASSPSTKETRYF.

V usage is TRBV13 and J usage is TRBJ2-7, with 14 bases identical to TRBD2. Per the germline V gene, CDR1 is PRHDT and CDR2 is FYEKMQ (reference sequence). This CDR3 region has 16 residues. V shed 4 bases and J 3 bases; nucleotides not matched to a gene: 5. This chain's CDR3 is CASSWTSGGFYYEQYF. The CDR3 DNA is TGTGCCAGCAGCTGGACTAGCGGGGGGTTTTACTACGAGCAGTACTTC.

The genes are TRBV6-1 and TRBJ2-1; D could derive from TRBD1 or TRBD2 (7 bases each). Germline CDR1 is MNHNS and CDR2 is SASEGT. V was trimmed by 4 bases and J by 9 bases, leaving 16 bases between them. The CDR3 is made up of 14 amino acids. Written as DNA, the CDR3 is TGTGCCAGCAGTGGGCCAGGGGGGGGTGGTGAGCAGTTCTTC. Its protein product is CASSGPGGGGEQFF.

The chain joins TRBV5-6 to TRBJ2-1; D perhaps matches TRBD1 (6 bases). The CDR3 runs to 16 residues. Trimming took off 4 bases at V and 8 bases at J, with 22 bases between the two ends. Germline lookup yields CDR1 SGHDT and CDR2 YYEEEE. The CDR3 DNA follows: TGTGCCAGCAGCCCAGCGTTTCGGACAGTGGGGGATGAGCAGTTCTTC. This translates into CASSPAFRTVGDEQFF.

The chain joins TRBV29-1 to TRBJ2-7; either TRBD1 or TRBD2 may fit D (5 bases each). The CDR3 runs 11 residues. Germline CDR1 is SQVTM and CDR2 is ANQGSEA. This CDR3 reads CGAGTDYEQYF. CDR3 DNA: TGCGGTGCAGGGACGGACTACGAGCAGTACTTC.

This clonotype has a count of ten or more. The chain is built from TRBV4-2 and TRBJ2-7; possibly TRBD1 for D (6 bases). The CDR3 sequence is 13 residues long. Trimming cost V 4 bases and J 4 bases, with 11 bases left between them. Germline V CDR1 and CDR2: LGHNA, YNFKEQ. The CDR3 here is CASSPLQGYEQYF. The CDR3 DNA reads TGTGCCAGCAGCCCGCTACAGGGATACGAGCAGTACTTC.

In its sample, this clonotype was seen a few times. The CDR3 nucleotides are TGTGCCAGCACCTGGGACGCGGGCACAGATACGCAGTATTTT. Translated, it gives CASTWDAGTDTQYF. The chain is built from TRBV7-9 and TRBJ2-3; possibly TRBD1 or TRBD2 for D (5 bases each). Germline V CDR1 and CDR2: SEHNR, FQNEAQ (reference sequence). V lost 7 bases and J lost 1, with 12 bases in between. The length of the CDR3 is 14 residues.

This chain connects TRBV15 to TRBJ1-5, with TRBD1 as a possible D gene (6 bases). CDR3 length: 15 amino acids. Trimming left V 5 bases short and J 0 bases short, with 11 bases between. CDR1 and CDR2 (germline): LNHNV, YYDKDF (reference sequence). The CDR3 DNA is TGTGCCACCAGCGCACAGGGTCATAGCAATCAGCCCCAGCATTTT. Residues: CATSAQGHSNQPQHF. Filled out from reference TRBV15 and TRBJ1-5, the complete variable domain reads DAMVIQNPRYQVTQFGKPVTLSCSQTLNHNVMYWYQQKSSQAPKLLFHYYDKDFNNEADTPDNFQSRRPNTSFCFLDIRSPGLGDTAMYLCATSAQGHSNQPQHFGDGTRLSIL.

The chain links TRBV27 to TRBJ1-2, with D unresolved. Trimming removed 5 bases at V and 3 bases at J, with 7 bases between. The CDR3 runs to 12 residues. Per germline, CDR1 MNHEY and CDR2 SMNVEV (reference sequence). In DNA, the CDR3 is TGTGCCAGCAGTCATTTCGACTATGGCTACACCTTC. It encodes CASSHFDYGYTF.